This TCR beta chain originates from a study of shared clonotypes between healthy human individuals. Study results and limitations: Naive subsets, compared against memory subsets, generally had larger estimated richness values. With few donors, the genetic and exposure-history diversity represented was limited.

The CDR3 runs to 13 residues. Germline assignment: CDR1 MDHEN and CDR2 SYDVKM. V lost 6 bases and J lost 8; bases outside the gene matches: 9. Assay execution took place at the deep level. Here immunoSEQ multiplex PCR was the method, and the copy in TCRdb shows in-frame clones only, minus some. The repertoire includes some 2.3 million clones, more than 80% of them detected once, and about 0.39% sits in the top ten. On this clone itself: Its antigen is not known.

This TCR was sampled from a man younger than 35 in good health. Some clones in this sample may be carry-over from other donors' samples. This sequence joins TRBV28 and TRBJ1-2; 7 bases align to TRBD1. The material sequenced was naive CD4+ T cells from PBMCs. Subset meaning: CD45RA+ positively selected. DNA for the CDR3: TGTGCCAGCAGCTACTCGACAGGGACCGGCTACACCTTC. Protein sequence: CASSYSTGTGYTF.